The rows below give T cell receptor beta chains drawn from one sample of a study of cytomegalovirus exposure and HLA in healthy donors. The protocol was immunoSEQ multiplex PCR, while the TCRdb copy is restricted to in-frame clones and leaves out a portion. The sample shows roughly 200,000 clones, about 81% of them seen only once. Sequencing was performed on PBMCs. The receptors were sampled from a woman in her twenties or thirties in good health and CMV-seronegative. Both conserved end residues are part of each CDR3. D genes are given only for firm matches. The listing skips clone size in some rows; elsewhere it reads once, few, many or a size class.

J gene: TRBJ1-2; V gene: TRBV19; D gene: .; clone size: .; CDR3 DNA: TGTGCCAGTAGGTCAGGGATTAACTATGGCTACACCTTC; CDR3 protein: CASRSGINYGYTF
J gene: TRBJ1-6; V gene: TRBV30; D gene: .; clone size: .; CDR3 DNA: TGTGCCTGGAGTACGACCAGGGCCGGGGGTTCACCCCTCCACTTT; CDR3 protein: CAWSTTRAGGSPLHF
J gene: TRBJ1-2; V gene: TRBV6-5; D gene: TRBD1; clone size: few; CDR3 DNA: TGTGCCAGCAGTTACTCATGGACAGGGTATGGCTACACCTTC; CDR3 protein: CASSYSWTGYGYTF
J gene: TRBJ2-1; V gene: TRBV7-7; D gene: TRBD2; clone size: .; CDR3 DNA: TGTGCCAGCAGCTCGACCACTAGCGGGAGGAATGAGCAGTTCTTC; CDR3 protein: CASSSTTSGRNEQFF
J gene: TRBJ2-1; V gene: TRBV6-5; D gene: .; clone size: .; CDR3 DNA: TGTGCCAGCAGCCGTTACAGAGAGGGTAGTAATGAGCAGTTCTTC; CDR3 protein: CASSRYREGSNEQFF
J gene: TRBJ1-1; V gene: TRBV10-3; D gene: .; clone size: many; CDR3 DNA: TGTGCCATCGCCCCTGCGATCACAGGTTGGGCCACTGAAGCTTTCTTT; CDR3 protein: CAIAPAITGWATEAFF
J gene: TRBJ2-2; V gene: TRBV7-3; D gene: .; clone size: .; CDR3 DNA: TGTGCCAGCAGCTCCCCCCGGGGGTCGAACACCGGGGAGCTGTTTTTT; CDR3 protein: CASSSPRGSNTGELFF
J gene: TRBJ1-2; V gene: TRBV6-4; D gene: TRBD1; clone size: .; CDR3 DNA: TGTGCCAGCAGTGACTCCCACAGGGGCGGGGGCTACACCTTC; CDR3 protein: CASSDSHRGGGYTF
J gene: TRBJ1-4; V gene: TRBV11-2; D gene: .; clone size: .; CDR3 DNA: TGTGCCAGCAGCTTGAGCGGACTTAATGAAAAACTGTTTTTT; CDR3 protein: CASSLSGLNEKLFF
J gene: TRBJ2-1; V gene: TRBV5-1; D gene: .; clone size: few; CDR3 DNA: TGCGCCAGCAGCTTGGAGTACAGCTTAAGTGAGCAGTTCTTC; CDR3 protein: CASSLEYSLSEQFF
J gene: TRBJ2-7; V gene: TRBV2; D gene: .; clone size: .; CDR3 DNA: TGTGCCAGCACTAAACCCTCGAGTAACGAGCAGTACTTC; CDR3 protein: CASTKPSSNEQYF
J gene: TRBJ1-4; V gene: TRBV5-1; D gene: .; clone size: .; CDR3 DNA: TGCGCCAGCAGGCAAGCGCAGGGAAGTGAAAAACTGTTTTTT; CDR3 protein: CASRQAQGSEKLFF
J gene: TRBJ2-1; V gene: TRBV5-1; D gene: .; clone size: .; CDR3 DNA: TGCGCCAGCGGGTCTTCAGGTCAGAGGGGGTTCGATGAGCAGTTCTTC; CDR3 protein: CASGSSGQRGFDEQFF
J gene: TRBJ1-2; V gene: TRBV7-8; D gene: TRBD1; clone size: few; CDR3 DNA: TGTGCCAGCAGCGCCCGGGACAGAGACTATGGCTACACCTTC; CDR3 protein: CASSARDRDYGYTF
J gene: TRBJ2-3; V gene: TRBV2; D gene: TRBD2; clone size: .; CDR3 DNA: TGTGCCAGCAGTGAAACGGGGGGGAGCACAGATACGCAGTATTTT; CDR3 protein: CASSETGGSTDTQYF
J gene: TRBJ2-1; V gene: TRBV4-1; D gene: .; clone size: .; CDR3 DNA: TGCGCCAGCAGCCAAGTTGTTACGAGCGGGAATGAGCAGTTCTTC; CDR3 protein: CASSQVVTSGNEQFF
J gene: TRBJ1-4; V gene: TRBV27; D gene: TRBD1; clone size: .; CDR3 DNA: TGTGCCAGCAGTTTAGGACCAGGGGGCAATTATGAAAAACTGTTTTTT; CDR3 protein: CASSLGPGGNYEKLFF
J gene: TRBJ2-6; V gene: TRBV13; D gene: TRBD1; clone size: once; CDR3 DNA: TGTGCCAGCAGCTCGGACAGGGCAAGCGTCCTGACTTTC; CDR3 protein: CASSSDRASVLTF
J gene: TRBJ2-2; V gene: TRBV6-5; D gene: .; clone size: .; CDR3 DNA: TGTGCCAGCAGTTTACAGGTTCCCGGGGAGCTGTTTTTT; CDR3 protein: CASSLQVPGELFF
J gene: TRBJ2-1; V gene: TRBV4-1; D gene: .; clone size: .; CDR3 DNA: TGCGCCAGCAGTCTCACAAATACCCCAGGGAATGAGCAGTTCTTC; CDR3 protein: CASSLTNTPGNEQFF
J gene: TRBJ2-1; V gene: TRBV27; D gene: TRBD2; clone size: .; CDR3 DNA: TGTGCCAGCAGTTTGACTAGCGGGTGGTACAATGAGCAGTTCTTC; CDR3 protein: CASSLTSGWYNEQFF
J gene: TRBJ1-2; V gene: TRBV5-4; D gene: .; clone size: few; CDR3 DNA: TGTGCCAGCAGCTTGGTTCGGGGAAACTATGGCTACACCTTC; CDR3 protein: CASSLVRGNYGYTF
J gene: TRBJ1-2; V gene: TRBV19; D gene: .; clone size: few; CDR3 DNA: TGTGCTAGCGGAGGAGGGGCCTATGGCTACACCTTC; CDR3 protein: CASGGGAYGYTF
J gene: TRBJ2-2; V gene: TRBV27; D gene: TRBD2; clone size: .; CDR3 DNA: TGTGCCAGCAGTTTGGCTAGCGGGAGTCCCGGGGAGCTGTTTTTT; CDR3 protein: CASSLASGSPGELFF
J gene: TRBJ2-1; V gene: TRBV6-1; D gene: TRBD2; clone size: .; CDR3 DNA: TGTGCCAGCAGTGGGCTAGCGGGTGGGTCCTACAATGAGCAGTTCTTC; CDR3 protein: CASSGLAGGSYNEQFF
J gene: TRBJ2-7; V gene: TRBV7-9; D gene: TRBD2; clone size: once; CDR3 DNA: TGTGCCAGCAGCTTAGGGGTGACTAGCAACGAGCAGTACTTC; CDR3 protein: CASSLGVTSNEQYF
J gene: TRBJ1-1; V gene: TRBV19; D gene: .; clone size: .; CDR3 DNA: TGTGCCAGTAGTATAGGGACCAGGGCTTCCATGAACACTGAAGCTTTCTTT; CDR3 protein: CASSIGTRASMNTEAFF
J gene: TRBJ1-4; V gene: TRBV28; D gene: TRBD1; clone size: .; CDR3 DNA: TGTGCCAGCAGTCAGCCGGGACAGACCTTATTTAAACTGTTTTTT; CDR3 protein: CASSQPGQTLFKLFF
J gene: TRBJ2-1; V gene: TRBV2; D gene: TRBD1; clone size: .; CDR3 DNA: TGTGCTCTAGGGGACAGGGGCGTGGGCGAGCAGTTCTTC; CDR3 protein: CALGDRGVGEQFF
J gene: TRBJ1-1; V gene: TRBV2; D gene: .; clone size: .; CDR3 DNA: TGTGCCAGCAGCCCTTGGTCCAGCGGAGCTTTCTTT; CDR3 protein: CASSPWSSGAFF
J gene: TRBJ2-2; V gene: TRBV6-6; D gene: TRBD2; clone size: .; CDR3 DNA: TGTGCCACACGAGTCCCTAGCGGAGTGAACGGGGAGCTGTTTTTT; CDR3 protein: CATRVPSGVNGELFF
J gene: TRBJ2-5; V gene: TRBV11-3; D gene: TRBD2; clone size: .; CDR3 DNA: TGTGCCAGCAGCTTACGGCGGGGGAGTCAAGAGACCCAGTACTTC; CDR3 protein: CASSLRRGSQETQYF
J gene: TRBJ2-3; V gene: TRBV27; D gene: TRBD2; clone size: many; CDR3 DNA: TGTGCCAGCAGTAGCGGGAGGACAGATACGCAGTATTTT; CDR3 protein: CASSSGRTDTQYF
J gene: TRBJ2-1; V gene: TRBV19; D gene: TRBD2; clone size: .; CDR3 DNA: TGTGCCAGTAGTCTTGGGACTAGCGGAGATGAGCAGTTCTTC; CDR3 protein: CASSLGTSGDEQFF
J gene: TRBJ1-2; V gene: TRBV5-1; D gene: .; clone size: .; CDR3 DNA: TGCGCCAGCAGCCCCACGCTTCAGGCCGACTATGGCTACACCTTC; CDR3 protein: CASSPTLQADYGYTF
J gene: TRBJ2-7; V gene: TRBV11-3; D gene: TRBD2; clone size: .; CDR3 DNA: TGTGCCAGCAGCAGCGGGGGCGAAGCCTACGAGCAGTACTTC; CDR3 protein: CASSSGGEAYEQYF
J gene: TRBJ1-2; V gene: TRBV6-4; D gene: TRBD1; clone size: .; CDR3 DNA: TGTGCCAGCAGTGACAATGACAGGGGGGTGCGCGGCTACACCTTC; CDR3 protein: CASSDNDRGVRGYTF
J gene: TRBJ1-1; V gene: TRBV19; D gene: TRBD1; clone size: .; CDR3 DNA: TGTGCCAGTAGTCCCGTCTCAGGGGGCTACACTGAAGCTTTCTTT; CDR3 protein: CASSPVSGGYTEAFF
J gene: TRBJ2-1; V gene: TRBV18; D gene: .; clone size: .; CDR3 DNA: TGTGCCAGCTCACCAATGGGCGTACGGAACAATGAGCAGTTCTTC; CDR3 protein: CASSPMGVRNNEQFF
J gene: TRBJ2-7; V gene: TRBV6-6; D gene: .; clone size: .; CDR3 DNA: TGTGCCAGCAGTTACTCGATTCCACAGGGTTACGAGCAGTACTTC; CDR3 protein: CASSYSIPQGYEQYF
J gene: TRBJ2-7; V gene: TRBV30; D gene: TRBD1; clone size: .; CDR3 DNA: TGTGCCTGGAGGACCCCGGGACAGGGGACCTACGAGCAGTACTTC; CDR3 protein: CAWRTPGQGTYEQYF
J gene: TRBJ2-7; V gene: TRBV2; D gene: TRBD1; clone size: few; CDR3 DNA: TGTGCCAGCAGGGAGGAAACGGGACAGCGTTTCTACGAGCAGTACTTC; CDR3 protein: CASREETGQRFYEQYF
J gene: TRBJ2-2; V gene: TRBV18; D gene: TRBD1; clone size: many; CDR3 DNA: TGTGCCAGCTCACCTCCGGGACAGGCTACCGGGGAGCTGTTTTTT; CDR3 protein: CASSPPGQATGELFF
J gene: TRBJ1-1; V gene: TRBV18; D gene: .; clone size: .; CDR3 DNA: TGTGCCAGCTCACTGGGGGGGGTGAACACTGAAGCTTTCTTT; CDR3 protein: CASSLGGVNTEAFF
J gene: TRBJ2-7; V gene: TRBV5-6; D gene: .; clone size: .; CDR3 DNA: TGTGCCAGCAGCACCGGAGTCTACGAGCAGTACTTC; CDR3 protein: CASSTGVYEQYF
J gene: TRBJ2-7; V gene: TRBV5-4; D gene: TRBD1; clone size: .; CDR3 DNA: TGTGCCGCCCAAGGACAGGGGGCCTACGAGCAGTACTTC; CDR3 protein: CAAQGQGAYEQYF
J gene: TRBJ1-2; V gene: TRBV29-1; D gene: TRBD1; clone size: .; CDR3 DNA: TGCAGCGTTGAGGACAGGGGGTTATATGGCTACACCTTC; CDR3 protein: CSVEDRGLYGYTF
J gene: TRBJ2-1; V gene: TRBV7-7; D gene: TRBD2; clone size: .; CDR3 DNA: TGTGCCAGCAGCTCGACTAGCGGGGGCCTAATGGATGAGCAGTTCTTC; CDR3 protein: CASSSTSGGLMDEQFF
J gene: TRBJ1-2; V gene: TRBV9; D gene: .; clone size: .; CDR3 DNA: TGTGCCAGCAGCGTAGAAGGAGATTATAACTATGGCTACACCTTC; CDR3 protein: CASSVEGDYNYGYTF
J gene: TRBJ1-5; V gene: TRBV30; D gene: TRBD1; clone size: .; CDR3 DNA: TGTGCCTGGAGTGATGGGACAGGGCCGTATCAGCCCCAGCATTTT; CDR3 protein: CAWSDGTGPYQPQHF
J gene: TRBJ2-7; V gene: TRBV5-1; D gene: TRBD2; clone size: few; CDR3 DNA: TGCGCCAGCAGCCAGGGACTAGCCTACGAGCAGTACTTC; CDR3 protein: CASSQGLAYEQYF
J gene: TRBJ2-7; V gene: TRBV6-5; D gene: .; clone size: few; CDR3 DNA: TGTGCCAGCAGTTCCCAGACAAGAGAGCAGTACTTC; CDR3 protein: CASSSQTREQYF
J gene: TRBJ1-1; V gene: TRBV5-4; D gene: .; clone size: .; CDR3 DNA: TGTGCCAGCAGCTTGCCAGGGCTGGCGGGGGCTGAAGCTTTCTTT; CDR3 protein: CASSLPGLAGAEAFF
J gene: TRBJ1-1; V gene: TRBV7-2; D gene: TRBD1; clone size: .; CDR3 DNA: TGTGCCAGCAGCCTAATGGGACAGAGACATACTGAAGCTTTCTTT; CDR3 protein: CASSLMGQRHTEAFF
J gene: TRBJ2-2; V gene: TRBV18; D gene: .; clone size: few; CDR3 DNA: TGTGCCAGCTCACCTAAGACAGATCAAACCGGGGAGCTGTTTTTT; CDR3 protein: CASSPKTDQTGELFF
J gene: TRBJ1-4; V gene: TRBV25-1; D gene: .; clone size: .; CDR3 DNA: TGTGCCAGCAGTGGGGCATGGGCGAGTGAAAAACTGTTTTTT; CDR3 protein: CASSGAWASEKLFF
J gene: TRBJ2-1; V gene: TRBV4-1; D gene: .; clone size: .; CDR3 DNA: TGCGCCAGCAGCCAATCACCCAGGGGTTTTAGTGAGCAGTTCTTC; CDR3 protein: CASSQSPRGFSEQFF
J gene: TRBJ2-1; V gene: TRBV12-5; D gene: TRBD1; clone size: .; CDR3 DNA: TGTGCTAGTGGTTTGGACCAGGGGGCGCGGGACAATGAGCAGTTCTTC; CDR3 protein: CASGLDQGARDNEQFF
J gene: TRBJ1-1; V gene: TRBV30; D gene: TRBD1; clone size: .; CDR3 DNA: TGTGCCTGGAGCCCATTGGACAGGCGGAACACTGAAGCTTTCTTT; CDR3 protein: CAWSPLDRRNTEAFF
J gene: TRBJ2-7; V gene: TRBV5-4; D gene: TRBD1; clone size: .; CDR3 DNA: TGTGCCAGCAGCTGGGATGGACAGGGGGTTGTCGAGCAGTACTTC; CDR3 protein: CASSWDGQGVVEQYF